What follows are 6 T cell receptor beta chains derived from one specimen sequenced in a study of shared clonotypes between healthy human individuals. Using immunoSEQ multiplex PCR, the repertoire was profiled, and TCRdb retains in-frame clones only, with some absent. The sample lists about 380,000 clones, 90% to 98% occurring once. Sequencing was performed on memory CD8+ T cells sorted from blood. Regarding subset: CD45RO+ cells pooled with CCR7-negative TemRA cells. Source of these receptors: a man aged 30-40 years in good health.

This sequence joins TRBV2 and TRBJ2-7; D is ambiguous. With 4 bases removed from V and 3 bases from J, the gap between germline ends came to 13 bases. The CDR3 has 14 residues. Looked up from germline, CDR1 is SNHLY and CDR2 is FYNNEI. The CDR3 loop reads CASSVKRAGYEQYF. The CDR3 DNA reads TGTGCCAGCAGTGTAAAGCGCGCCGGCTACGAGCAGTACTTC.

The chain couples TRBV19 to TRBJ2-1; 8 bases map to TRBD2. Germline V gene data show CDR1 as LNHDA and CDR2 as SQIVND (reference sequence). Germline trimming cut 7 bases from V and 9 bases from J; bases unmatched to any gene: 11. The CDR3 length is 14 residues. For the CDR3, the DNA is TGTGCCAGTAAAAAGCGGGAGTTTGGGAGTGAGCAGTTCTTC. Amino acids: CASKKREFGSEQFF.

The chain combines TRBV11-2 with TRBJ2-7; D gene uncertain. Trimming removed 5 bases at V and 0 bases at J, with 5 bases between. Germline V gene data show CDR1 as SGHAT and CDR2 as FQNNGV. The CDR3 contains 12 residues. The DNA for the CDR3 is TGTGCCAGCAGCCAGACCTCCTACGAGCAGTACTTC. This sequence encodes CASSQTSYEQYF. The full variable domain, in which reference TRBV11-2 and TRBJ2-7 provide the parts outside the CDR3, is EAGVAQSPRYKIIEKRQSVAFWCNPISGHATLYWYQQILGQGPKLLIQFQNNGVVDDSQLPKDRFSAERLKGVDSTLKIQPAKLEDSAVYLCASSQTSYEQYFGPGTRLTVT.

Points on this clone: The same CDR3 can be traced to other DNA sequences in this sample. The chain joins TRBV4-1 to TRBJ2-7; TRBD2 aligns across 10 bases. CDR3 length: 14 amino acids. J gave up 3 bases and V 4 bases, and 3 bases lay outside the gene matches. Germline loops: CDR1 MGHRA, CDR2 YSYEKL. CDR3 coding DNA: TGCGCCAGCAGCCGGCTAGCGGGGGTCTACGAGCAGTACTTC. Amino acids: CASSRLAGVYEQYF.

V and J are TRBV19 and TRBJ2-1, with 9 bases fitting TRBD2. V trimming: 2 bases; J trimming: 4 bases; junction bases outside the gene matches: 9. CDR1 is LNHDA and CDR2 is SQIVND in the germline V gene (reference sequence). CDR3 size: 17 residues. CDR3 in DNA: TGTGCCAGTAGTATAACCTACTCGCGGGAGGGGTACAATGAGCAGTTCTTC. Amino acids: CASSITYSREGYNEQFF. Supplemented by reference TRBV19 and TRBJ2-1, the full variable domain reads DGGITQSPKYLFRKEGQNVTLSCEQNLNHDAMYWYRQDPGQGLRLIYYSQIVNDFQKGDIAEGYSVSREKKESFPLTVTSAQKNPTAFYLCASSITYSREGYNEQFFGPGTRLTVL.

Written as DNA, the CDR3 is TGTGCCAGCAGACCCCAGGGGCGCACTGAAGCTTTCTTT. This gives the protein CASRPQGRTEAFF. This chain links TRBV6-5 with TRBJ1-1, with D possibly TRBD1 on 6 matching bases. This CDR3 has 13 residues. Germline V lookup: CDR1 MNHEY, CDR2 SVGAGI. V lost 6 bases to trimming and J lost 4 bases, with 12 bases between them.